The 30 T cell receptor beta chains reported below all come from one sample, sequenced in a study of T cell responses to AZD1222 COVID-19 vaccine. Using immunoSEQ multiplex PCR, the repertoire was profiled, and TCRdb retains in-frame clones only, with some absent. The sample consists of around 120,000 clones, roughly 88% of them appearing once. Sequencing was performed on peripheral blood, taken on day 0 of MenACWY control vaccination. Receptors were obtained from an adult in good health.

V is TRBV11-2 and J is TRBJ1-1; D ambiguous. Between the trimmed V and J ends, which lost 4 bases and 10 bases, there was a span of 19 bases. Germline CDR1 SGHAT, CDR2 FQNNGV. The CDR3 has 14 amino acids. The CDR3 loop reads CASSSLIFGRGAFF. CDR3 sequence (DNA): TGTGCCAGCAGCTCCCTTATCTTCGGGCGTGGAGCTTTCTTT.

This clone was seen once. The chain carries TRBV4-1 and TRBJ1-5, with D maybe TRBD1 (5 bases). This CDR3 is 14 amino acids long. With 11 bases removed from V and 0 bases from J, the gap between germline ends came to 14 bases. Germline V gives CDR1 MGHRA, CDR2 YSYEKL. The CDR3 nucleotides are TGCGCCGTCGGGGCCGGTCATAGCAATCAGCCCCAGCATTTT. Amino acids: CAVGAGHSNQPQHF.

The rearrangement uses TRBV6-5 and TRBJ2-7; 8 nucleotides line up with TRBD1. Per the germline V gene, CDR1 is MNHEY and CDR2 is SVGAGI. The junction had 7 bases not matched to a gene; V was cut back by 0 bases and J by 3 bases. The CDR3 consists of 16 residues. CDR3 sequence (DNA): TGTGCCAGCAGTTACTCGTTTTCTGGACAGGGCTACGAGCAGTACTTC. Translated: CASSYSFSGQGYEQYF.

The chain couples TRBV5-1 to TRBJ2-5, with TRBD2 identical over 9 bases. V lost 5 bases to trimming and J lost 5 bases; unmatched junction nucleotides: 10. The CDR3 contains 15 residues. Germline-derived CDR1 and CDR2 are SGHRS and YFSETQ. The CDR3 nucleotides are TGCGCCAGCAGAACTAGCGGGTGGGACCTGGAGACCCAGTACTTC. As protein: CASRTSGWDLETQYF.

In DNA, the CDR3 is TGTGCCAGCAGCCAAGATCGGCCCACTAGCTGGAAGCAGTTCTTC. Amino acid sequence: CASSQDRPTSWKQFF. This chain uses TRBV3-1 (or the pseudogene TRBV3-2) with TRBJ2-1; D perhaps matches TRBD2 (6 bases). Trimming cost V 0 bases and J 11 bases, with 17 bases left between them. Germline lookup yields CDR1 LGHDT and CDR2 YNNKEL (reference sequence). The CDR3 has 15 residues.

The chain is built from TRBV7-3 and TRBJ2-5; D is unresolved. The CDR3 is 13 residues long. V shed 5 bases and J shed 3 bases, with 10 bases lying between them. The germline CDR1 and CDR2 sequences are SGHTA and FQGTGA. The chain's CDR3 is CASSPRAEETQYF. DNA for the CDR3: TGTGCCAGCAGCCCTCGCGCAGAAGAGACCCAGTACTTC.

This clone is a singleton in its sample. The rearrangement uses TRBV15 and TRBJ1-1, with D hard to call. V was pared by 0 bases and J by 5 bases, with 10 bases between. The CDR3 length is 14 residues. Germline V lookup: CDR1 LNHNV, CDR2 YYDKDF (reference sequence). CDR3 residues: CATSRDPPETEAFF. Here the CDR3 DNA reads TGTGCCACCAGCAGAGATCCACCCGAAACTGAAGCTTTCTTT.

The rearrangement links TRBV14 to TRBJ2-7; D unresolved. The CDR3 spans 12 residues. V was trimmed by 2 bases and J by 4 bases, leaving 6 bases between them. Per the germline V gene, CDR1 is SGHDN and CDR2 is FVKESK. The CDR3 region has the DNA TGTGCCAGCAGCCAAAGCAGGTACGAGCAGTACTTC. As protein: CASSQSRYEQYF.

V is TRBV19 and J is TRBJ2-7; D possibly matches TRBD1 or TRBD2 (5 bases each). The CDR3 is made up of 15 amino acids. Germline CDR1 LNHDA, CDR2 SQIVND (reference sequence). V was shortened by 1 base and J by 1 base, with 11 bases between the two germline ends. The CDR3: CASSIVGTPSYEQYF. CDR3 in DNA: TGTGCCAGTAGTATAGTCGGGACGCCTTCCTACGAGCAGTACTTC.

This chain links TRBV7-3 with TRBJ1-3, with D unclear. CDR1 is SGHTA and CDR2 is FQGTGA in the germline V gene. The CDR3 runs to 13 residues. The V end was cut by 1 base, the J end by 3 bases, with 4 bases between. The DNA for the CDR3 is TGTGCCAGCAGCTTAATGGGTGGAAACACCATATATTTT. It specifies CASSLMGGNTIYF.

This clone was found once. The chain recombines TRBV7-9 with TRBJ2-1; the D is unclear. Trimming removed 3 bases at V and 6 bases at J, with 9 bases between. CDR1 is SEHNR, CDR2 FQNEAQ, per germline (reference sequence). The CDR3 has 13 residues. CDR3 protein: CASSFNAGNEQFF. The CDR3 region has the DNA TGTGCCAGCAGCTTTAACGCCGGCAATGAGCAGTTCTTC.

The chain has TRBV9 and TRBJ2-1, with TRBD1 as a possible D gene (5 bases). The V end lost 0 bases, the J end lost 1 base, and 14 bases lay between the germline ends. The CDR3 covers 17 residues. The germline V gene encodes CDR1 SGDLS and CDR2 YYNGEE. The CDR3 region is CASSVEVSQGSYNEQFF. The CDR3 bases are TGTGCCAGCAGCGTAGAGGTTTCTCAGGGATCCTACAATGAGCAGTTCTTC. The full variable domain, its missing parts supplied by reference TRBV9 and TRBJ2-1, is DSGVTQTPKHLITATGQRVTLRCSPRSGDLSVYWYQQSLDQGLQFLIQYYNGEERAKGNILERFSAQQFPDLHSELNLSSLELGDSALYFCASSVEVSQGSYNEQFFGPGTRLTVL.

This chain connects TRBV27 to TRBJ2-7; D perhaps matches TRBD1 (7 bases). Trimming pared 5 bases from V and 2 bases from J, leaving 13 bases between. CDR3 length equals 14 residues. Germline V lookup: CDR1 MNHEY, CDR2 SMNVEV (reference sequence). In nucleotides, the CDR3 is TGTGCCAGCAGTACCCTCAGGGGGGCCTACGAGCAGTACTTC. Translation: CASSTLRGAYEQYF.

The rearrangement links TRBV3-1 (or the pseudogene TRBV3-2) to TRBJ2-7; the match to TRBD1 covers 10 bases. This CDR3 contains 19 residues. V lost 4 bases to trimming and J lost 0 bases; unmatched junction nucleotides: 15. CDR1 is LGHDT and CDR2 is YNNKEL in the germline V gene (reference sequence). In nucleotides, the CDR3 is TGTGCCAGCAGCCCCTACTCCGGGACAGGGGTCACAAGCTCCTACGAGCAGTACTTC. It translates to CASSPYSGTGVTSSYEQYF.

This clone was found a few times. The chain is built from TRBV5-4 and TRBJ1-1, with D maybe TRBD1 (6 bases). The CDR3 sequence is 15 residues long. Germline CDR1 and CDR2: SGHNT and YYREEE (reference sequence). Trimming cost V 1 base and J 0 bases, with 10 bases left between them. The CDR3 coding sequence is TGTGCCAGCAGCTTGAAGGGGGGTTTGAACACTGAAGCTTTCTTT. This translates into CASSLKGGLNTEAFF.

This chain joins TRBV7-2 and TRBJ2-7, with 9 bases aligning to TRBD1. Looked up from germline, CDR1 is SGHTA and CDR2 is FQGNSA. The V segment lost 5 bases and the J segment 0 bases; nucleotides outside the gene matches: 5. This CDR3 region has 15 residues. CDR3 sequence: CASSGGQGSSYEQYF. The CDR3 nucleotides read TGTGCCAGCAGCGGTGGACAGGGGAGCTCCTACGAGCAGTACTTC. Combining the CDR3 with reference TRBV7-2 and TRBJ2-7 gives the whole variable domain GAGVSQSPSNKVTEKGKDVELRCDPISGHTALYWYRQSLGQGLEFLIYFQGNSAPDKSGLPSDRFSAERTGGSVSTLTIQRTQQEDSAVYLCASSGGQGSSYEQYFGPGTRLTVT.

This clone was detected only once. V and J are TRBV28 and TRBJ1-2; D is perhaps TRBD1 (5 bases). Germline V gene lookup returns CDR1 MDHEN and CDR2 SYDVKM. V shed 8 bases and J shed 3 bases, with 16 bases lying between them. This CDR3 is 14 amino acids long. The CDR3 here is CASFSAKTDYGYTF. The DNA of the CDR3 is TGTGCCAGCTTTTCCGCGAAGACAGACTATGGCTACACCTTC.

The gene calls are TRBV5-1 and TRBJ2-7; 8 nucleotides agree with TRBD2. This CDR3 is 17 amino acids long. Germline values: CDR1 SGHRS, CDR2 YFSETQ. V trimming: 0 bases; J trimming: 6 bases; junction bases outside the gene matches: 14. The CDR3 is CASSLVISGTLFTEQYF. The CDR3 region has the DNA TGCGCCAGCAGCTTGGTGATTAGCGGGACACTCTTCACCGAGCAGTACTTC.

The DNA of the CDR3 is TGTGCCAGCAGCCCTCGAACGGGAGACAGAAGGACTGAAGCTTTCTTT. This translates into CASSPRTGDRRTEAFF. The gene calls are TRBV21-1 and TRBJ1-1. TRBV21-1 is annotated as a pseudogene. This CDR3 has 16 amino acids.

The chain is built from TRBV7-9 and TRBJ1-3; 7 nucleotides match TRBD1. V shed 5 bases and J 2 bases; nucleotides not matched to a gene: 6. This CDR3 is 15 amino acids long. Germline CDR1 is SEHNR and CDR2 is FQNEAQ (reference sequence). The CDR3 protein is CASSPPQGAGNTIYF. The CDR3 nucleotides read TGTGCCAGCAGCCCCCCCCAGGGGGCTGGAAACACCATATATTTT.

DNA of the CDR3: TGCAGCGTTGGGGGCGGGCTAGGAGGGGAGACCCAGTACTTC. Translated, it gives CSVGGGLGGETQYF. The rearrangement uses TRBV29-1 and TRBJ2-5; weak D call: TRBD2 (6 bases). Germline CDR1 SQVTM, CDR2 ANQGSEA. With 4 bases removed from V and 5 bases from J, the gap between germline ends came to 17 bases. The CDR3 covers 14 residues. Drawing the rest from reference TRBV29-1 and TRBJ2-5, the complete variable domain is SAVISQKPSRDICQRGTSLTIQCQVDSQVTMMFWYRQQPGQSLTLIATANQGSEATYESGFVIDKFPISRPNLTFSTLTVSNMSPEDSSIYLCSVGGGLGGETQYFGPGTRLLVL.

This clone turned up a few times. The chain uses TRBV19 and TRBJ1-2; 7 bases agree with TRBD1. The CDR3 totals 18 residues. V gave up 3 bases and J gave up 2 bases; unmatched junction bases: 15. Germline V lookup: CDR1 LNHDA, CDR2 SQIVND (reference sequence). CDR3 DNA: TGTGCCAGTAGTATTAGGCAACAGGGGTCGATCGGCAACTATGGCTACACCTTC. Its translation is CASSIRQQGSIGNYGYTF.

This clone has a handful of counts. The J gene is TRBJ1-1, the V gene TRBV10-3; D is undetermined. The CDR3 extends over 15 amino acids. The V end was cut by 5 bases, the J end by 0 bases, with 13 bases between. The germline V gene encodes CDR1 ENHRY and CDR2 SYGVKD. CDR3 bases: TGTGCCATCAGTCCCCAGCCCAGTCTGAACACTGAAGCTTTCTTT. This translates into CAISPQPSLNTEAFF.

The chain combines TRBV19 with TRBJ1-1; TRBD1 matches 7 bases. This CDR3 is built from 15 residues. The germline V gene encodes CDR1 LNHDA and CDR2 SQIVND (reference sequence). The V gene end was trimmed by 7 bases and the J gene end by 0 bases; junction bases not matched to a gene: 8. CDR3 nucleotide sequence: TGTGCCAGTAAGGGCGGGGACAGTTTGAACACTGAAGCTTTCTTT. It translates to CASKGGDSLNTEAFF.

This chain joins TRBV10-1 and TRBJ2-2, with 9 bases that match TRBD1. The J segment lost 7 bases and the V segment lost 5 bases, leaving 5 bases of the junction unmatched. CDR3 length equals 14 residues. CDR1 and CDR2 from the germline V gene are WNHNN and SYGVQD (reference sequence). As DNA, the CDR3 is TGCGCCAGCAGTCGGGACAGGGAGCGCGGGGAGCTGTTTTTT. As protein: CASSRDRERGELFF.

The chain has TRBV2 and TRBJ2-3; weak D call: TRBD2 (6 bases). The germline V gene encodes CDR1 SNHLY and CDR2 FYNNEI. Trimming cost V 8 bases and J 4 bases, with 25 bases left between them. CDR3 length: 17 amino acids. CDR3 DNA: TGTGCCAGCTCGGGACTTTCCGATCTAAACCGGGCAGATACGCAGTATTTT. This codes for CASSGLSDLNRADTQYF.

CDR3 sequence reads: CASSVGTLGLANNEQFF. Here the CDR3 DNA reads TGTGCCAGCAGCGTAGGAACTTTGGGACTAGCGAATAATGAGCAGTTCTTC. The genes are TRBV9 and TRBJ2-1, with 10 bases matching TRBD2. Germline assignment: CDR1 SGDLS and CDR2 YYNGEE. The CDR3 totals 17 residues. The junction had 10 bases not matched to a gene; V was cut back by 0 bases and J by 7 bases. Combining the CDR3 with reference TRBV9 and TRBJ2-1 gives the whole variable domain DSGVTQTPKHLITATGQRVTLRCSPRSGDLSVYWYQQSLDQGLQFLIQYYNGEERAKGNILERFSAQQFPDLHSELNLSSLELGDSALYFCASSVGTLGLANNEQFFGPGTRLTVL.

This chain uses TRBV5-4 with TRBJ2-2; 9 bases map to TRBD1. Germline-derived CDR1 and CDR2 are SGHNT and YYREEE (reference sequence). V gave up 5 bases and J gave up 4 bases; unmatched junction bases: 9. CDR3 length: 16 amino acids. CDR3 amino acids: CASRSPGTGSTGELFF. The CDR3 DNA reads TGTGCCAGCAGATCCCCCGGGACAGGGAGCACCGGGGAGCTGTTTTTT. Using reference TRBV5-4 and TRBJ2-2 for the parts outside the CDR3, the full variable domain is ETGVTQSPTHLIKTRGQQVTLRCSSQSGHNTVSWYQQALGQGPQFIFQYYREEENGRGNFPPRFSGLQFPNYSSELNVNALELDDSALYLCASRSPGTGSTGELFFGEGSRLTVL.

This chain connects TRBV4-1 to TRBJ2-1, with TRBD2 matching 7 bases. Germline V CDR1 and CDR2: MGHRA, YSYEKL. Trimming at V came to 2 bases and at J to 5 bases, leaving 12 bases not matched to a gene. There are 17 residues in the CDR3. The DNA of the CDR3 is TGCGCCAGCAGCCAAAGATTCAGGCTAGCGGCAAACAATGAGCAGTTCTTC. It is translated as CASSQRFRLAANNEQFF.

This sequence joins TRBV21-1 and TRBJ2-7; no DNA check was done on the table's D call, TRBD1. TRBV21-1 is termed a pseudogene. The CDR3 totals 16 residues. The CDR3 loop reads CASSNPGQGAVGEQYF. The CDR3 DNA reads as TGTGCCAGCAGCAATCCGGGGCAGGGGGCGGTAGGCGAGCAGTACTTC.